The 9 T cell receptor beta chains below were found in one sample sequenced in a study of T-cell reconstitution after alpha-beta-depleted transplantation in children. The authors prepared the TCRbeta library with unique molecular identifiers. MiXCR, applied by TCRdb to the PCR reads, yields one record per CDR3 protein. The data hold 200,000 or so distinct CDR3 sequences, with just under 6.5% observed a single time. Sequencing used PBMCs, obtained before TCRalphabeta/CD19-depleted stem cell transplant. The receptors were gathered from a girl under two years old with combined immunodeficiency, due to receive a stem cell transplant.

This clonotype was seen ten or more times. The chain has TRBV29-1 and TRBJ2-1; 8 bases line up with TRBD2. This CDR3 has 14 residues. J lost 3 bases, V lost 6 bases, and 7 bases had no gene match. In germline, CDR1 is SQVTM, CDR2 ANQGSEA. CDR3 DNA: TGCAGCGTGGAGGGACTAGGAATCTACAATGAGCAGTTCTTC. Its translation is CSVEGLGIYNEQFF.

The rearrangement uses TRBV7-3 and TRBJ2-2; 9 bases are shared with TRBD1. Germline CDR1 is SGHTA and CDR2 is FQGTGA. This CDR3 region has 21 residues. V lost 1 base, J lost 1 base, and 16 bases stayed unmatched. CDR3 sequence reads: CASSLSSLGTGSPENTGELFF. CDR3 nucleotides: TGTGCCAGCAGCTTAAGTAGTCTCGGGACAGGGTCCCCAGAGAACACCGGGGAGCTGTTTTTT.

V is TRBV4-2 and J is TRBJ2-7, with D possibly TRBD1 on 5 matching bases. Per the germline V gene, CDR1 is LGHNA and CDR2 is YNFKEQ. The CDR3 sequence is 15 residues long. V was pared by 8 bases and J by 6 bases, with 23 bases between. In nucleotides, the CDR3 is TGTGCCAGCGGCTTGGGGCTCGGGTCCTCTGCCGAGCAGTACTTC. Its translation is CASGLGLGSSAEQYF.

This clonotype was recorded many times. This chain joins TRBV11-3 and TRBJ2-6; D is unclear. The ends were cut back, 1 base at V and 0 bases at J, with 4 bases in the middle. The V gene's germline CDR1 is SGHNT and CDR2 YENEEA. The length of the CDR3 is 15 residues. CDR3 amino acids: CASSLVDSGANVLTF. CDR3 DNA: TGTGCCAGCAGCTTAGTGGACTCTGGGGCCAACGTCCTGACTTTC.

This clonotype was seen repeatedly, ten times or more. The CDR3 DNA reads as TGTGCCAGCAGTTTCGCCTGGGGAGGGACCTACGAGCAGTACTTC. Translated, it gives CASSFAWGGTYEQYF. The chain couples TRBV6-5 to TRBJ2-7; 7 positions agree with TRBD2. V was clipped by 4 bases and J by 2 bases; unmatched bases: 8. The CDR3 runs 15 residues. The germline gives CDR1 MNHEY, CDR2 SVGAGI.

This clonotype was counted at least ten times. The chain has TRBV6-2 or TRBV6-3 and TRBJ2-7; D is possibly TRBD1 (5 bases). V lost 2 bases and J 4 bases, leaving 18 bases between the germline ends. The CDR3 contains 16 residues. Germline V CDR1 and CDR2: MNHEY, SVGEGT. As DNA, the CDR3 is TGTGCCAGCAGTTACCAGGGATTCCGGAGTAGTTACGAGCAGTACTTC. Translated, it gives CASSYQGFRSSYEQYF.

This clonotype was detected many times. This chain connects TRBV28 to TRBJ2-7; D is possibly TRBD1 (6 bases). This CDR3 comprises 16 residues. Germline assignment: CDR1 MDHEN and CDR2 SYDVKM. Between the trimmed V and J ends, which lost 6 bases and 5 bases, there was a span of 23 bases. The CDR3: CASSPRDNLADNEQYF. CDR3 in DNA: TGTGCCAGCAGCCCCCGGGACAATTTGGCGGACAACGAGCAGTACTTC.

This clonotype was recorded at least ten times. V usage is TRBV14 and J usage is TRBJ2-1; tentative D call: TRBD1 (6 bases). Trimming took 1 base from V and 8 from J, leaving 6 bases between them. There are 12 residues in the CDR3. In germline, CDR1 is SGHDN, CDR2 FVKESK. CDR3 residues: CASSQAGDEQFF. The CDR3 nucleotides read TGTGCCAGCAGCCAAGCAGGGGATGAGCAGTTCTTC.

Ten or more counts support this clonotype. The CDR3 DNA reads TGTGCCAGCAGCTTTGGGACAGGGGGCTGGGATGAGCAGTTCTTC. It is translated as CASSFGTGGWDEQFF. V gene TRBV5-6 combines with J gene TRBJ2-1, with 12 nucleotides matching TRBD1. This CDR3 has 15 amino acids. V dropped 2 bases and J dropped 8; count of bases not matched to a gene: 5. The germline gives CDR1 SGHDT, CDR2 YYEEEE.